This T cell receptor beta chain was captured in a study of T-cell memory formation after mild COVID-19. This clonotype was counted many times. V lost 7 bases to trimming and J lost 6 bases, with 13 bases between them. The germline V gene has CDR1 LNHDA and CDR2 SQIVND (reference sequence). CDR3 length equals 13 residues. Each CDR3 protein gets one entry after TCRdb re-called the 5' RACE reads with MiXCR. The top ten hold about a fifth of the sample, which has about 340,000 distinct CDR3 sequences, roughly 13% seen once. V gene TRBV19 combines with J gene TRBJ1-5, with D unclear. The sequence came from a man aged 18-30 years who had mild COVID-19 (a few samples of this study predate the infection). Cell type and time point are not known. The sample was PBMCs or a T cell subset sorted from them (not recorded which). CDR3 region: CASTGSMVQPQHF. CDR3 coding DNA: TGTGCCAGTACTGGTTCTATGGTTCAGCCCCAGCATTTT. The entire variable domain, with the rest obtained from reference TRBV19 and TRBJ1-5, is as follows: DGGITQSPKYLFRKEGQNVTLSCEQNLNHDAMYWYRQDPGQGLRLIYYSQIVNDFQKGDIAEGYSVSREKKESFPLTVTSAQKNPTAFYLCASTGSMVQPQHFGDGTRLSIL.